This T cell receptor (beta chain) was identified in a study of control samples from healthy donors and cancer patients. The data were produced by immunoSEQ multiplex PCR, yet TCRdb's version contains in-frame clones alone and is incomplete. The sample contains over 150,000 clones, 96% of which appear only once. This clone was observed at least ten times. V gave up 3 bases and J gave up 5 bases; unmatched junction bases: 4. This CDR3 contains 14 residues. The V gene's germline CDR1 is MNHNS and CDR2 SASEGT. Sequencing was carried out using blood. The sequence derives from a young woman in good health. V usage is TRBV6-1 and J usage is TRBJ2-5; 9 bases match TRBD1. CDR3 in amino acids: CASSDGQGWETQYF. The DNA of the CDR3 is TGTGCCAGCAGTGACGGACAGGGGTGGGAGACCCAGTACTTC.